The clone carrying this TCR beta chain showed up just once. Its antigen is unidentified. Generated by immunoSEQ multiplex PCR, the TCRdb table keeps only in-frame clones and is missing some. The sample holds over a million clones, about three quarters seen once. This specimen belongs to a study of shared clonotypes between healthy human individuals. Overall study results and limits: Generation probabilities were higher for clonotypes shared across all four sorted-subset donors than for unshared ones.

CD45RA+ naive and CD45RA-negative memory subsets were separated from CD4+ cells. The origin of this receptor is a young man in good health. Material for sequencing was memory CD4+ T cells sorted from blood. The sample's subset: CD45RA-negative fraction.

The CDR3 coding sequence is TGTGCCAGCAGCTCGGGGACTAGCGGGAGGGAATGGGGTGAGCAGTTCTTC. Translation gives CASSSGTSGREWGEQFF. The V and J genes are TRBV7-9 and TRBJ2-1, with 16 bases that match TRBD2. The CDR3 spans 17 residues. CDR1 is SEHNR and CDR2 is FQNEAQ in the germline V gene (reference sequence). Germline trimming cut 4 bases from V and 9 bases from J; bases unmatched to any gene: 9. Using reference TRBV7-9 and TRBJ2-1 for the parts outside the CDR3, the full variable domain is DTGVSQNPRHKITKRGQNVTFRCDPISEHNRLYWYRQTLGQGPEFLTYFQNEAQLEKSRLLSDRFSAERPKGSFSTLEIQRTEQGDSAMYLCASSSGTSGREWGEQFFGPGTRLTVL.